A selection of T cell receptor beta chains follows, all from one sample in a study of T cell repertoires in cytomegalovirus infection. TCRdb reprocessed the reads with MiXCR, giving one entry per CDR3 protein. The sample contains about 130,000 distinct CDR3 sequences, roughly 32% of which appear only once. No antigen has been identified for these receptors. The material was CD8+ T cells from cultured PBMCs, obtained from culture after CMV antigen stimulation. The receptors originated from a human donor in good health (CMV status not recorded). Some clones in this sample may be carry-over from other donors' samples. CDR3s include the opening cysteine and the closing phenylalanine or tryptophan. A D gene is named only where the DNA matches it firmly. Clone sizes are given selectively: once, few, many, or a class where the clone is expanded.

J gene: TRBJ1-2; clone size: NA; CDR3 length: 17; V gene: TRBV4-1; D gene: TRBD1; CDR3 protein: CASSHRGTGAPLSGYTF; CDR3 DNA: TGCGCCAGCAGCCATCGCGGGACAGGGGCGCCTCTGAGTGGCTACACCTTC
J gene: TRBJ2-1; clone size: few; CDR3 length: 15; V gene: TRBV29-1; D gene: NA; CDR3 protein: CSANPLLSGGNEQFF; CDR3 DNA: TGCAGCGCTAACCCTTTACTGTCCGGGGGAAATGAGCAGTTCTTC
J gene: TRBJ1-1; clone size: NA; CDR3 length: 12; V gene: TRBV7-6; D gene: TRBD1; CDR3 protein: CASSNDRGEAFF; CDR3 DNA: TGTGCCAGCAGTAACGACAGGGGTGAAGCTTTCTTT
J gene: TRBJ2-2; clone size: few; CDR3 length: 15; V gene: TRBV6-5; D gene: NA; CDR3 protein: CASSYSTGYTGELFF; CDR3 DNA: TGTGCCAGCAGTTACTCGACGGGGTACACCGGGGAGCTGTTTTTT
J gene: TRBJ1-1; clone size: NA; CDR3 length: 13; V gene: TRBV7-6; D gene: NA; CDR3 protein: CASSLGEEVEAFF; CDR3 DNA: TGTGCCAGCAGCTTAGGGGAAGAAGTAGAAGCTTTCTTT
J gene: TRBJ2-7; clone size: NA; CDR3 length: 14; V gene: TRBV6-1; D gene: TRBD1; CDR3 protein: CASTTGVYPYEQYF; CDR3 DNA: TGTGCCAGCACCACAGGGGTTTACCCCTACGAGCAGTACTTC
J gene: TRBJ2-3; clone size: once; CDR3 length: 16; V gene: TRBV20-1; D gene: TRBD2; CDR3 protein: CSARGELAGVTDTQYF; CDR3 DNA: TGCAGTGCTAGAGGGGAACTAGCGGGGGTCACAGATACGCAGTATTTT
J gene: TRBJ1-2; clone size: few; CDR3 length: 17; V gene: TRBV7-6; D gene: NA; CDR3 protein: CASSLEPEPASNYGYTF; CDR3 DNA: TGTGCCAGCAGCTTAGAACCTGAACCCGCCAGTAACTATGGCTACACCTTC
J gene: TRBJ1-1; clone size: NA; CDR3 length: 16; V gene: TRBV27; D gene: TRBD1; CDR3 protein: CASRPGQGDVGTEAFF; CDR3 DNA: TGTGCCAGTCGGCCGGGACAGGGGGATGTGGGCACTGAAGCTTTCTTT
J gene: TRBJ2-7; clone size: NA; CDR3 length: 11; V gene: TRBV6-2/TRBV6-3; D gene: TRBD1; CDR3 protein: CASSVGDSKYF; CDR3 DNA: TGTGCCAGCAGCGTAGGGGACAGTAAGTACTTC
J gene: TRBJ1-2; clone size: few; CDR3 length: 15; V gene: TRBV7-9; D gene: TRBD1; CDR3 protein: CASSLSGGYDYGYTF; CDR3 DNA: TGTGCCAGCAGCTTGTCAGGGGGCTACGACTATGGCTACACCTTC
J gene: TRBJ2-3; clone size: NA; CDR3 length: 14; V gene: TRBV20-1; D gene: NA; CDR3 protein: CSARDRPSADTQYF; CDR3 DNA: TGCAGTGCTAGAGATCGTCCTAGCGCAGATACGCAGTATTTT
J gene: TRBJ2-4; clone size: NA; CDR3 length: 14; V gene: TRBV6-5; D gene: NA; CDR3 protein: CASSYSETKNIQYF; CDR3 DNA: TGTGCCAGCAGTTACTCGGAAACCAAAAACATTCAGTACTTC
J gene: TRBJ2-1; clone size: NA; CDR3 length: 10; V gene: TRBV7-9; D gene: NA; CDR3 protein: CASSLVEQFF; CDR3 DNA: TGTGCCAGCAGCTTGGTTGAGCAGTTCTTC
J gene: TRBJ1-2; clone size: few; CDR3 length: 13; V gene: TRBV10-3; D gene: NA; CDR3 protein: CAIRDRDTSGYTF; CDR3 DNA: TGTGCCATCAGGGACCGGGACACAAGTGGCTACACCTTC
J gene: TRBJ2-1; clone size: few; CDR3 length: 16; V gene: TRBV4-3; D gene: TRBD2; CDR3 protein: CASSQGVAGGQYEQFF; CDR3 DNA: TGCGCCAGCAGCCAAGGGGTAGCGGGGGGGCAATATGAGCAGTTCTTC
J gene: TRBJ2-1; clone size: NA; CDR3 length: 15; V gene: TRBV19; D gene: TRBD2; CDR3 protein: CASSISASGGGEQFF; CDR3 DNA: TGTGCCAGTAGTATAAGTGCTAGCGGGGGTGGCGAGCAGTTCTTC
J gene: TRBJ1-2; clone size: many; CDR3 length: 12; V gene: TRBV5-5; D gene: TRBD1; CDR3 protein: CASSSTGGRYTF; CDR3 DNA: TGTGCCAGCAGCTCGACAGGGGGGCGCTACACCTTC
J gene: TRBJ1-4; clone size: few; CDR3 length: 14; V gene: TRBV19; D gene: NA; CDR3 protein: CASSIRSTNEKLFF; CDR3 DNA: TGTGCCAGTAGTATCCGCTCAACTAATGAAAAACTGTTTTTT
J gene: TRBJ1-1; clone size: NA; CDR3 length: 16; V gene: TRBV4-1; D gene: NA; CDR3 protein: CASSHYQGLGNTEAFF; CDR3 DNA: TGCGCCAGCAGCCACTACCAGGGGCTCGGAAACACTGAAGCTTTCTTT